This T cell receptor (beta chain) is drawn from a study of pediatric ulcerative colitis (dated by TCRdb to between 2018 and 2021). Regarding the complete study: About seven ulcerative colitis patients had pancolitis and two had left-sided colitis, with histology consistent with ulcerative colitis in all. The Pediatric Ulcerative Colitis Activity Index classified a couple of patients as having mild disease, several as having moderate disease and three as having acute severe colitis. From fewer than ten newly diagnosed, treatment-naive pediatric ulcerative colitis patients and four non-IBD control children, paired blood and rectal samples were collected. Results and caveats for the whole study, not just this receptor: Blood-derived T cells may have been included in the rectal pinch biopsies, particularly in patients with overt colitis. Repertoires were derived from total lymphocyte DNA, so rare subsets such as regulatory T cells may have patterns not reflected. A couple of rectal CDR3 clonotypes were detected in all ulcerative colitis patients and were not detected in any of the controls. Clonal overlap between a subject's own blood and rectum was significantly greater in ulcerative colitis patients than in controls, which suggests more T cell trafficking to inflamed tissue. With only a handful of individuals, the healthy control group was small. Features of the rectal repertoire distinguished controls, mild-moderate colitis patients and acute severe colitis patients, and in acute severe colitis rectal diversity was lower because of clonal expansions. For technical reasons, substantially fewer templates were yielded by the blood samples of a couple of patients, and these blood samples were excluded from blood-rectal overlap analysis.

A note on this clone: Its antigen is still unknown. No base qualities exist here, and no much larger clone lies one base off it.

During colonoscopy, one to two pinch biopsies were obtained from the rectum for research. No immunosuppressive medication had been given to the ulcerative colitis patients before the diagnostic colonoscopy. Before DNA was isolated, the rectal biopsies underwent proteinase K digestion. The Wizard kit (Promega) was used to extract genomic DNA from the blood and intestinal samples. Its CDR3 holds 17 amino acids, cysteine through phenylalanine. This entry keeps only the CDR3 DNA: 51 bases, framed from base 1. V lost 0 bases and J lost 3 bases; the stretch between them is 15 bases long. CDR1 MGHRA and CDR2 YSYEKL are derived from the germline V gene. Rearranged CDR3 beta regions were amplified from genomic DNA with multiplex V and J primers using the immunoSEQ TRB Survey service. To keep sequencing depth the same across samples, survey-level depth of up to 500,000 reads per sample was applied. The libraries were purified, combined into pools and sequenced with Illumina technology. In the source study's methods: Productive clonality, sample overlap, pairwise scatters, CDR3 beta length, V/D/J gene usage and productiveness were all assessed with the immunoSEQ online tools. Calculated diversity was defined as the number of unique rearrangements divided by total templates times 100, and Shannon and Simpson indices were additionally computed. For principal component analysis, Z-score normalized data were analyzed with the R prcomp function and the ggbiplot package. Blood-rectal clonal overlap within each subject was quantified with Morisita's index. As stored in TCRdb, this immuneACCESS dataset retains in-frame rearrangements with V and J assigned. A fraction of the clones does not appear; measured against another copy, unresolved V genes explain less than half of the discrepancy, and the remainder lacks a known reason. V, J and clone size derive from that table, while D and trimming were established from the DNA sequence. The sample records more than 35,000 clones, 73% of which are singletons. Roughly 0.7% of the sample belongs to the ten largest clones.

The sample taken for sequencing was gut tissue. The receptor chain draws on TRBV4-1 and TRBJ1-5; tentative D gene TRBD1, with 5 bases matching. This receptor was identified in a boy between 10 and 17 years old with moderate ulcerative colitis. The sequenced DNA: TGCGCCAGCAGCCAAGATACACGGGACGCACACAATCAGCCCCAGCATTTT. Its product reads: CASSQDTRDAHNQPQHF.